This T cell receptor (beta chain) is drawn from a study of blood T cell repertoires in COVID-19. Study details: Sites across the United States, Italy and Spain contributed samples from acute and convalescent COVID-19. Nucleic acid was either cDNA or gDNA, and it came from T cells, B-cell-depleted T cells, or PBMCs.

V was pared by 3 bases and J by 6 bases, with 6 bases between. There are 13 residues in the CDR3. In germline, CDR1 is LGHDT, CDR2 YNNKEL (reference sequence). Source study methods: Amplification of reference gene primers was used by the study to estimate nucleated cell counts. The table came from immunoSEQ multiplex PCR; TCRdb's copy has only in-frame clones and leaves some out. V and J calls and clone size are those listed in that table; D and trimming were worked out from the DNA. This table holds approximately 300,000 clones, more than 70% found once. The chain carries TRBV3-1 (or the pseudogene TRBV3-2) and TRBJ1-6, with a tentative D call TRBD1 (5 bases). Sequencing was done on a sample of peripheral blood. The sequence was collected from a young man who had recovered from COVID-19. In DNA, the CDR3 is TGTGCCAGCAGCCAGGGGCCTAATTCACCCCTCCACTTT. It yields the protein CASSQGPNSPLHF.